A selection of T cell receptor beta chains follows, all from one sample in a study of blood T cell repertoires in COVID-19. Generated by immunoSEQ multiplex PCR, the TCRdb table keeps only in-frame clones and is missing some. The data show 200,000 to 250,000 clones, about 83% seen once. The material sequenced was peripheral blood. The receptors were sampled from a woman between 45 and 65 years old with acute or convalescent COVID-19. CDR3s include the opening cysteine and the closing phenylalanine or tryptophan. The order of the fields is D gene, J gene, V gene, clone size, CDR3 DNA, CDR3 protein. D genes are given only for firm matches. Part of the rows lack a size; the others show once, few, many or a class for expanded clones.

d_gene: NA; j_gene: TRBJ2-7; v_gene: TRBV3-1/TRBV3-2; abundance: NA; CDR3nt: TGTGCCAGCAGCCAAGATTTGGCGGGAAGCTCCTACGAGCAGTACTTC; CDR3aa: CASSQDLAGSSYEQYF
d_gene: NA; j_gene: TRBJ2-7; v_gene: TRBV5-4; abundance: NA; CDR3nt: TGTGCCAGCAGCTCTGGCGGGCCCTCCTACGAGCAGTACTTC; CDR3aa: CASSSGGPSYEQYF
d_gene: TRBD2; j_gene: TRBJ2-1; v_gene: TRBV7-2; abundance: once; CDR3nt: TGTGCCAGCAGCCGGACTAGCGGGGGTATAGGGAATGAGCAGTTCTTC; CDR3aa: CASSRTSGGIGNEQFF
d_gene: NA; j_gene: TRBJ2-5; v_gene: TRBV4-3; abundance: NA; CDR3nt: TGCGCCAGCAGCCAAGATGGAACAGAGTTACAAGAGACCCAGTACTTC; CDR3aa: CASSQDGTELQETQYF
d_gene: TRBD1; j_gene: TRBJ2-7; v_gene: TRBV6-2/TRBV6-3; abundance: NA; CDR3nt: TGTGCCAGCAGTTACTCATCACAGGGGAGCCGTTACGAGCAGTACTTC; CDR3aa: CASSYSSQGSRYEQYF
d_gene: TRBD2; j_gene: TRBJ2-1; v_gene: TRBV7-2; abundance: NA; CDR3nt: TGTGCCAGCAGCCCCACGGCTAGCGGGAGAACGTACAATGAGCAGTTCTTC; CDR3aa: CASSPTASGRTYNEQFF
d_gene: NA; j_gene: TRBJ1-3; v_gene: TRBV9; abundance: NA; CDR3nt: TGTGCCAGCAGCGTAGCGGCAGGGGCGTCAGGAAACACCATATATTTT; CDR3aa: CASSVAAGASGNTIYF
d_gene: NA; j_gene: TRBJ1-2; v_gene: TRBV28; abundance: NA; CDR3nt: TGTGCCAGCAGAAACACAGACTATGGCTACACCTTC; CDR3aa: CASRNTDYGYTF
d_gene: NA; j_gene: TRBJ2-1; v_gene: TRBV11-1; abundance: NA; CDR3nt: TGTGCCAGCAGCTTAGGACTAGTGGCCCAAAATGAGCAGTTCTTC; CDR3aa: CASSLGLVAQNEQFF
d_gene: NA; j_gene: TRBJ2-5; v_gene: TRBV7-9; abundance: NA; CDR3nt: TGTGCCAGCAGCACCGCGCAGGGACTTTCGGAGACCCAGTACTTC; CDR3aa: CASSTAQGLSETQYF
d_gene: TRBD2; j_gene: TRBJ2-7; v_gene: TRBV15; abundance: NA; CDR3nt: TGTGCCACCAGCAGAGACTTCGGGACTAGCTGGCACGAGCAGTACTTC; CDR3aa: CATSRDFGTSWHEQYF
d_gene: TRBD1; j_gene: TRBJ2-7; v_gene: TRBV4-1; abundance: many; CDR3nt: TGCGCCAGCAGCAACAGGGGCTACGAGCAGTACTTC; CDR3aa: CASSNRGYEQYF
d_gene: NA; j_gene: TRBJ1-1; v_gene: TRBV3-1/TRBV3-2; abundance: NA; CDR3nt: TGTGCCAGCAGGCTTTCAAGGGGATACACTGAAGCTTTCTTT; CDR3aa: CASRLSRGYTEAFF
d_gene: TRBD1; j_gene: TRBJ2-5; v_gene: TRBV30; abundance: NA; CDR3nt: TGTGCCTGGAGTTTCACCGGGACAGAAGAGACCCAGTACTTC; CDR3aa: CAWSFTGTEETQYF
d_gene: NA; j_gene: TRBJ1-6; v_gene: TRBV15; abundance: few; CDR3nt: TGTGCCACCACAGGACAGCCTAATTCACCCCTCCACTTT; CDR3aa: CATTGQPNSPLHF
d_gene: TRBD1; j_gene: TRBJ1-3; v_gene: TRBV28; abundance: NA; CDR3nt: TGTGCCAGCATCCAACAGGGGAGCTCTGGAAACACCATATATTTT; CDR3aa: CASIQQGSSGNTIYF